This paragraph reports one TCR beta chain. Assay used: immunoSEQ multiplex PCR; TCRdb lists only in-frame clones, some missing. This table has under 200,000 clones, approximately 89% appearing once. This sample is drawn from a study of blood T cell repertoires in COVID-19. Study-level information: COVID-19 samples from acute and convalescent phases originated in the United States, Italy and Spain. In each case, the material was cDNA or gDNA derived from T cells, B-cell-depleted T cells, or PBMCs.

V was clipped by 5 bases and J by 0 bases, with 12 bases between them. Germline-derived CDR1 and CDR2 are SGHRS and YFSETQ. This CDR3 contains 15 residues. The chain joins TRBV5-1 to TRBJ1-3; D is unclear. The sequence derives from a man aged 65 to 79 with acute or convalescent COVID-19. The sequenced material came from peripheral blood. Here the CDR3 reads CASRFSGNSGNTIYF. The CDR3 DNA is TGCGCCAGCAGGTTTTCGGGGAACTCTGGAAACACCATATATTTT.